Below, 3 T cell receptor beta chains from the same sample are listed, as sequenced in a study of T cells after somatic rescue of genetic block. TCRdb's table, derived via immunoSEQ multiplex PCR, lists solely in-frame clones and lacks some. Here the sample spans 85,000 to 90,000 clones, just under 90% being singletons. The specimen sequenced was peripheral blood mononuclear cells (PBMCs). Every receptor here comes from a woman aged 18-35 years.

J is TRBJ2-2 and V is TRBV5-1; the D gene is possibly TRBD2 (5 bases). Trimming took 0 bases from V and 7 from J, leaving 7 bases between them. CDR1 SGHRS and CDR2 YFSETQ come from the germline V gene. The CDR3 has 13 amino acids. Here the CDR3 reads CASSLAGGGELFF. The CDR3 nucleotides read TGCGCCAGCAGCTTGGCCGGAGGCGGGGAGCTGTTTTTT.

The V gene is TRBV11-3, the J gene TRBJ2-7; D perhaps matches TRBD1 (6 bases). Trimming shortened V by 5 bases and J by 6 bases, and 8 bases separated the two germline ends. The germline V gene encodes CDR1 SGHNT and CDR2 YENEEA. The CDR3 runs 11 residues. CDR3 nucleotide sequence: TGTGCCAGCAGCGTAGGGGGCGAGCAGTACTTC. The encoded protein is CASSVGGEQYF.

The chain couples TRBV19 to TRBJ2-3; D tentatively fits TRBD1 or TRBD2 (5 bases each). Trimming shortened V by 3 bases and J by 6 bases, and 16 bases separated the two germline ends. CDR3 size: 15 residues. Germline values: CDR1 LNHDA, CDR2 SQIVND (reference sequence). The CDR3 DNA is TGTGCCAGTAGTATGGGGCCACTAGATGCCGATACGCAGTATTTT. Its translation is CASSMGPLDADTQYF.